This passage covers 28 T cell receptor beta chains from one sample sequenced in a study of blood T cell repertoires in COVID-19. The table came from immunoSEQ multiplex PCR; TCRdb's copy has only in-frame clones and leaves some out. The sample has some 110,000 clones; roughly 87% are singletons. Sequenced sample: peripheral blood. These TCRs come from a man aged 45-60 years with acute or convalescent COVID-19.

This clone has a handful of counts. V gene TRBV19 combines with J gene TRBJ1-2, with 8 nucleotides matching TRBD1. The V and J ends lost 5 bases and 8 bases, in that order; junction bases with no gene match: 13. The CDR3 contains 15 residues. Germline CDR1 LNHDA, CDR2 SQIVND (reference sequence). Here the CDR3 DNA reads TGTGCCAGTAGTGGCTACAGGGGGGACTCTGGCGGCTACACCTTC. Translating it yields CASSGYRGDSGGYTF.

V gene TRBV10-3 combines with J gene TRBJ1-1; D possibly corresponds to TRBD1 (5 bases). The CDR3 totals 13 residues. CDR1 and CDR2 (germline): ENHRY, SYGVKD. V lost 6 bases and J lost 2, with 10 bases in between. The DNA for the CDR3 is TGTGCCATCAGCCCGACAGCTAACACTGAAGCTTTCTTT. Encoded protein: CAISPTANTEAFF.

V and J are TRBV9 and TRBJ1-6; D is uncertain. The germline V and J ends were trimmed by 0 bases and 4 bases, with 5 bases remaining between them. The CDR3 is 14 residues long. Germline assignment: CDR1 SGDLS and CDR2 YYNGEE. The CDR3 is CASSVDRYNSPLHF. Written as DNA, the CDR3 is TGTGCCAGCAGCGTAGACAGATATAATTCACCCCTCCACTTT.

The chain is built from TRBV18 and TRBJ1-5; D gene unclear. The germline V and J ends were trimmed by 6 bases and 1 base, with 10 bases remaining between them. The CDR3 covers 14 residues. Looked up from germline, CDR1 is KGHSH and CDR2 is LQKENI. CDR3 region: CASSPPASNQPQHF. Here the CDR3 DNA reads TGTGCCAGCTCCCCCCCTGCGAGCAATCAGCCCCAGCATTTT.

In its sample, this clone was seen a few times. The J gene is TRBJ2-3, the V gene TRBV28, with D possibly TRBD2 on 6 matching bases. Germline V gives CDR1 MDHEN, CDR2 SYDVKM. The CDR3 extends over 15 amino acids. V was pared by 6 bases and J by 2 bases, with 15 bases between. DNA of the CDR3: TGTGCCAGCAGCTTGCTCTCTAGCGACACAGATACGCAGTATTTT. Translated: CASSLLSSDTDTQYF.

The chain combines TRBV2 with TRBJ2-1; TRBD2 matches at 8 bases. The CDR3 is made up of 14 amino acids. Trimming removed 6 bases from V and 4 bases from J; junction bases left unmatched: 5. Germline V gives CDR1 SNHLY, CDR2 FYNNEI. CDR3 in amino acids: CASRSGSLYNEQFF. The CDR3, as DNA: TGTGCCAGCAGAAGCGGGAGCCTATACAATGAGCAGTTCTTC.

This clone was detected a few times. CDR3 in DNA: TGTGCCACCAGCACACGATGGACAGGGGAAGGCTACACCTTC. It translates to CATSTRWTGEGYTF. The chain uses TRBV15 and TRBJ1-2; 9 nucleotides align to TRBD1. The CDR3 contains 14 residues. Germline trimming cut 4 bases from V and 8 bases from J; bases unmatched to any gene: 8. Germline CDR1 is LNHNV and CDR2 is YYDKDF (reference sequence).

The chain combines TRBV5-4 with TRBJ2-5; 14 nucleotides match TRBD2. The CDR3 runs to 17 residues. V was pared by 4 bases and J by 2 bases, with 7 bases of the junction left unmatched. Germline V gene sequence: CDR1 SGHNT, CDR2 YYREEE (reference sequence). CDR3 loop: CASSRGLAGAGQETQYF. The CDR3 nucleotides are TGTGCCAGCAGCCGGGGACTAGCGGGAGCCGGGCAAGAGACCCAGTACTTC.

The chain's CDR3 is CASSESGDIWRGYTF. CDR3 nucleotide sequence: TGTGCCAGCAGTGAAAGTGGGGACATATGGCGTGGCTACACCTTC. This rearrangement joins TRBV6-1 to TRBJ1-2; D might be TRBD1 (6 bases). The CDR3 consists of 15 residues. Trimming removed 2 bases at V and 7 bases at J, with 17 bases between. CDR1 is MNHNS, CDR2 SASEGT, per germline.

This clone was detected a few times. The chain employs TRBV2 and TRBJ1-5; weak D call: TRBD1 (5 bases). V dropped 3 bases and J dropped 1 base, with 16 bases sitting between them. CDR1 and CDR2 from the germline V gene are SNHLY and FYNNEI. The CDR3 is 17 amino acids. The CDR3, as DNA: TGTGCCAGCAGTGACGTGGCGGTTGCAGGGAGCAATCAGCCCCAGCATTTT. Translation gives CASSDVAVAGSNQPQHF.

The chain has TRBV5-1 and TRBJ2-7; 8 positions agree with TRBD1. Germline loops: CDR1 SGHRS, CDR2 YFSETQ. With 4 bases clipped from V and 3 bases from J, the junction kept 9 bases outside the gene matches. This CDR3 contains 15 residues. CDR3 protein: CASSPRTGRLYEQYF. For the CDR3, the DNA is TGCGCCAGCAGCCCCAGGACAGGGCGGCTCTACGAGCAGTACTTC.

This clone occurred a few times. V is TRBV5-1 and J is TRBJ1-5; perhaps TRBD1 as D (6 bases). V was cut by 4 bases and J by 9 bases, with 14 bases left in between. Germline loops: CDR1 SGHRS, CDR2 YFSETQ. CDR3 length equals 13 residues. CDR3 sequence reads: CASSTGGSGPQHF. In DNA form, the CDR3 reads TGCGCCAGCAGCACTGGGGGCTCCGGGCCCCAGCATTTT.

This clone turned up a few times. The V and J genes are TRBV6-1 and TRBJ1-2; 9 bases are shared with TRBD1. Germline-derived CDR1 and CDR2 are MNHNS and SASEGT. J gave up 7 bases and V 1 base, and 7 bases lay outside the gene matches. The CDR3 sequence is 15 residues long. The chain's CDR3 is CASSEEGTGGFGYTF. The CDR3, as DNA: TGTGCCAGCAGTGAAGAGGGAACAGGGGGCTTTGGCTACACCTTC.

The J gene is TRBJ1-1, the V gene TRBV14; weak D call: TRBD1 (5 bases). Germline V CDR1 and CDR2: SGHDN, FVKESK. The CDR3 has 13 residues. The ends were cut back, 3 bases at V and 3 bases at J, with 8 bases in the middle. CDR3 sequence (DNA): TGTGCCAGCAGCCAGGACATTTACACTGAAGCTTTCTTT. Protein sequence: CASSQDIYTEAFF.

The chain links TRBV7-9 to TRBJ1-3; D is unclear. Per germline, CDR1 SEHNR and CDR2 FQNEAQ (reference sequence). V was trimmed by 2 bases and J by 2 bases, leaving 16 bases between them. This CDR3 is built from 17 residues. The CDR3 is CASSLMLNTNPGNTIYF. The CDR3 bases are TGTGCCAGCAGCTTAATGCTTAATACAAACCCTGGAAACACCATATATTTT.

This chain joins TRBV7-6 and TRBJ2-7; 8 bases map to TRBD1. CDR3 length: 15 amino acids. Trimming took 4 bases from V and 6 from J; bases not matched to a gene: 11. Germline-derived CDR1 and CDR2 are SGHVS and FNYEAQ. CDR3 protein: CASSSTPGTGIEQYF. In DNA form, the CDR3 reads TGTGCCAGCAGCTCTACCCCCGGGACAGGCATCGAGCAGTACTTC.

The J gene is TRBJ2-5, the V gene TRBV19, with 13 bases identical to TRBD2. This CDR3 has 15 residues. With V trimmed by 5 bases and J by 5 bases, 5 bases remained unmatched. From germline, CDR1 is LNHDA and CDR2 SQIVND (reference sequence). CDR3 in amino acids: CASSPLTSGRETQYF. In nucleotides, the CDR3 is TGTGCCAGTAGTCCTTTGACTAGCGGGAGGGAGACCCAGTACTTC.

The rearrangement links TRBV9 to TRBJ2-7; TRBD2 agrees at 14 bases. Germline V gene lookup returns CDR1 SGDLS and CDR2 YYNGEE. There are 16 residues in the CDR3. The V and J ends lost 4 bases and 8 bases, in that order; junction bases with no gene match: 11. The CDR3 region is CASSTHPTSGRAQQYF. The CDR3 DNA is TGTGCCAGCAGCACCCATCCGACTAGCGGGAGGGCCCAGCAGTACTTC.

The V and J genes are TRBV11-2 and TRBJ1-5; weak D call: TRBD1 (6 bases). The CDR3 runs to 12 residues. V was clipped by 8 bases and J by 11 bases, with 16 bases between them. Per germline, CDR1 SGHAT and CDR2 FQNNGV. CDR3 protein: CASAGDGGTQHF. As DNA, the CDR3 is TGTGCCAGCGCAGGGGACGGGGGGACCCAGCATTTT.

The chain combines TRBV9 with TRBJ2-1; 9 bases are a match to TRBD2. The CDR3 runs 17 residues. V shed 4 bases, J shed 0 bases, and the junction held 8 bases outside the gene matches. Germline V lookup: CDR1 SGDLS, CDR2 YYNGEE. In DNA form, the CDR3 reads TGTGCCAGCAGCAACCCTAGCGGGGAGGGCTCCTACAATGAGCAGTTCTTC. The encoded protein is CASSNPSGEGSYNEQFF.

The chain couples TRBV3-1 (or the pseudogene TRBV3-2) to TRBJ2-7, with D possibly matching TRBD2 (7 bases). Trimming pared 1 base from V and 2 bases from J, leaving 9 bases between. Germline V lookup: CDR1 LGHDT, CDR2 YNNKEL (reference sequence). CDR3 length: 14 residues. Here the CDR3 DNA reads TGTGCCAGCAGCCAAGTGGGGGGGCCCTACGAGCAGTACTTC. This codes for CASSQVGGPYEQYF.

This clone was detected only a few times. The chain recombines TRBV3-1 (or the pseudogene TRBV3-2) with TRBJ2-7, with 7 bases that match TRBD2. With V trimmed by 8 bases and J by 6 bases, 13 bases remained unmatched. The CDR3 runs to 14 residues. CDR1 is LGHDT, CDR2 YNNKEL, per germline (reference sequence). CDR3 in amino acids: CASLGGTLVTEQYF. Here the CDR3 DNA reads TGTGCCAGCCTCGGGGGGACCCTGGTAACCGAGCAGTACTTC.

V gene TRBV28 combines with J gene TRBJ1-6; 7 nucleotides align to TRBD1. Per the germline V gene, CDR1 is MDHEN and CDR2 is SYDVKM. CDR3 length: 15 residues. Trimming cost V 6 bases and J 5 bases; bases outside gene matches: 7. The CDR3 bases are TGTGCCAGCAGCCCGATCGACAGGGATAATTCACCCCTCCACTTT. Residues: CASSPIDRDNSPLHF.

The chain is built from TRBV5-1 and TRBJ1-1, with D perhaps matching TRBD1 (5 bases). This CDR3 has 14 residues. Germline V lookup: CDR1 SGHRS, CDR2 YFSETQ. V lost 4 bases and J 1 base, leaving 11 bases between the germline ends. The DNA for the CDR3 is TGCGCCAGCAGCCTACCCACAGGGAACACTGAAGCTTTCTTT. It yields the protein CASSLPTGNTEAFF.

The rearrangement joins TRBV9 to TRBJ2-6; 7 nucleotides align to TRBD1. This CDR3 spans 17 amino acids. Germline values: CDR1 SGDLS, CDR2 YYNGEE. V trimming: 7 bases; J trimming: 0 bases; junction bases outside the gene matches: 10. This CDR3 reads CASGKRTGSSGANVLTF. CDR3 in DNA: TGTGCCAGCGGAAAAAGGACAGGAAGCTCTGGGGCCAACGTCCTGACTTTC.

The chain uses TRBV24-1 and TRBJ2-1; perhaps TRBD2 as D (5 bases). V shed 7 bases and J shed 0 bases, with 9 bases lying between them. Germline CDR1 is KGHDR and CDR2 is SFDVKD. The CDR3 extends over 14 amino acids. The CDR3 loop is CATSRTGSYNEQFF. CDR3 sequence (DNA): TGTGCCACCAGCAGGACTGGCTCCTACAATGAGCAGTTCTTC.

This chain connects TRBV7-6 to TRBJ1-6; no clear D. Germline CDR1 SGHVS, CDR2 FNYEAQ. V shed 1 base and J shed 6 bases, with 13 bases lying between them. CDR3 length equals 16 residues. CDR3 sequence: CASSLGQREINSPLHF. The DNA of the CDR3 is TGTGCCAGCAGCTTAGGGCAGCGGGAGATTAATTCACCCCTCCACTTT.

This clone was observed once. The gene calls are TRBV7-9 and TRBJ1-5; the D is unclear. The CDR3 covers 13 residues. Germline CDR1 and CDR2: SEHNR and FQNEAQ (reference sequence). Trimming took 3 bases from V and 4 from J, leaving 7 bases between them. Written as DNA, the CDR3 is TGTGCCAGCAGCTTTACAGATAATCAGCCCCAGCATTTT. It encodes CASSFTDNQPQHF.